This T cell receptor (beta chain) was sequenced in a study of OX40 agonist ivuxolimab in advanced cancers. This table comes from immunoSEQ multiplex PCR, and its TCRdb copy is limited to in-frame clones, with some not included. The sample consists of approximately 65,000 clones, about nine tenths of them appearing once. Sample: CD4+ or CD8+ T cells sorted from blood, taken in a trial of the OX40 agonist ivuxolimab. This sequence originates from an adult with an advanced solid tumor such as melanoma, head and neck, liver or kidney cancer.

The CDR3 DNA is TGTGCCCCAGGGACAGGTACGCGGCGTCCGCAGTATTTT. This sequence encodes CAPGTGTRRPQYF. This chain joins TRBV5-4 and TRBJ2-3; 8 nucleotides match TRBD1. Per germline, CDR1 SGHNT and CDR2 YYREEE (reference sequence). The CDR3 is 13 amino acids. V lost 10 bases and J lost 10; bases outside the gene matches: 14.